These 21 T cell receptor beta chains originate from one sample sequenced in a study of cytomegalovirus exposure and HLA in healthy donors. The PCR employed 60 Vbeta primers together with 13 Jbeta primers. Libraries were prepared by immunoSEQ multiplex PCR; TCRdb keeps only in-frame clonotypes and omits some of them. The table records about 81,000 clones, around four fifths of them present only once. Sequencing was done on a sample of PBMCs. Receptors originate from a man aged 50 to 60 in good health and CMV-seropositive.

In the case of this clone: At one boundary the junction diverges from the germline segment, which might be a read error. The V and J genes are TRBV7-8 and TRBJ2-7, with D unclear. CDR1 SGHVS and CDR2 FQNEAQ come from the germline V gene. This CDR3 is 11 amino acids long. CDR3 sequence (DNA): TGTGCCAGCAGCTTAGATTACGGGCAGTACTTC. Translation gives CASSLDYGQYF.

This clone has only a few counts. The genes are TRBV6-4 and TRBJ2-2; TRBD1 agrees at 9 bases. V trimming: 3 bases; J trimming: 4 bases; junction bases outside the gene matches: 3. The CDR3 totals 15 residues. The germline CDR1 and CDR2 sequences are MRHNA and SNTAGT. The CDR3 DNA sequence: TGTGCCAGCAGTGAGACAGGGGGTGGCACCGGGGAGCTGTTTTTT. Translating it yields CASSETGGGTGELFF.

The chain uses TRBV9 and TRBJ1-2; 9 bases map to TRBD1. The CDR3 is made up of 14 amino acids. The junction had 6 bases not matched to a gene; V was cut back by 5 bases and J by 4 bases. CDR1 and CDR2 from the germline V gene are SGDLS and YYNGEE. In nucleotides, the CDR3 is TGTGCCAGCAGTGAGGGACAGGGACTCTATGGCTACACCTTC. Protein product: CASSEGQGLYGYTF.

The V gene is TRBV10-3, the J gene TRBJ2-5, with TRBD2 matching 7 bases. V trimming: 6 bases; J trimming: 1 base; junction bases outside the gene matches: 5. The CDR3 sequence is 14 residues long. The germline CDR1 and CDR2 sequences are ENHRY and SYGVKD. CDR3 in amino acids: CAIRGGRSQETQYF. In nucleotides, the CDR3 is TGTGCCATCAGGGGCGGGAGATCCCAAGAGACCCAGTACTTC.

CDR3 loop: CASSVARTGKGKTQYF. As DNA, the CDR3 is TGTGCCAGCAGCGTAGCTAGGACAGGGAAGGGAAAGACCCAGTACTTC. J is TRBJ2-5 and V is TRBV9, with 8 bases that match TRBD1. This CDR3 contains 16 residues. The J segment lost 6 bases and the V segment lost 0 bases, leaving 10 bases of the junction unmatched. From germline, CDR1 is SGDLS and CDR2 YYNGEE.

In this sample, this clone turned up a few times. The chain employs TRBV5-1 and TRBJ2-3; TRBD2 is a possible D gene (5 bases). V shed 4 bases and J shed 0 bases, with 6 bases lying between them. CDR1 is SGHRS, CDR2 YFSETQ, per germline. This CDR3 has 13 amino acids. The CDR3 bases are TGCGCCAGCAGCGGCGGGAGCACAGATACGCAGTATTTT. Protein product: CASSGGSTDTQYF.

This chain uses TRBV7-9 with TRBJ2-5; 8 positions agree with TRBD2. Trimming cost V 4 bases and J 5 bases; bases outside gene matches: 6. Germline V gene sequence: CDR1 SEHNR, CDR2 FQNEAQ (reference sequence). CDR3 length: 14 amino acids. The CDR3 DNA is TGTGCCAGCAGCTCCTCCGGGACTAGTGAGACCCAGTACTTC. This sequence encodes CASSSSGTSETQYF.

CDR3 DNA sequence: TGCGCCAGCAGCCGTGAGCTAGCGGGAGTAGATGAGCAGTTCTTC. Its protein is CASSRELAGVDEQFF. This rearrangement joins TRBV4-3 to TRBJ2-1, with TRBD2 matching 10 bases. The germline CDR1 and CDR2 sequences are LGHNA and YSLEER. The CDR3 length is 15 residues. V shed 4 bases, J shed 8 bases, and the junction held 8 bases outside the gene matches.

V and J are TRBV5-1 and TRBJ1-2; TRBD1 aligns across 7 bases. The CDR3 is 14 amino acids. Germline V CDR1 and CDR2: SGHRS, YFSETQ. Trimming removed 4 bases from V and 7 bases from J; junction bases left unmatched: 10. Written as DNA, the CDR3 is TGCGCCAGCAGCCCCTTGGCAGGGGGGTTTGGCTACACCTTC. It specifies CASSPLAGGFGYTF.

The chain links TRBV6-5 to TRBJ1-2, with D hard to call. The CDR3 has 14 residues. CDR1 and CDR2 from the germline V gene are MNHEY and SVGAGI. Trimming shortened V by 4 bases and J by 3 bases, and 12 bases separated the two germline ends. The CDR3 coding sequence is TGTGCCAGCAGTTTCGGTACCTTGGACTATGGCTACACCTTC. This translates into CASSFGTLDYGYTF.

The genes are TRBV6-5 and TRBJ1-1; the D gene is possibly TRBD1 (5 bases). There are 16 residues in the CDR3. Germline V CDR1 and CDR2: MNHEY, SVGAGI. Deletions cut 2 bases from V and 1 base from J, with 14 bases between. The CDR3 DNA is TGTGCCAGCAGTTACGCCCCCAGGGATCGGAACACTGAAGCTTTCTTT. Protein product: CASSYAPRDRNTEAFF.

The chain employs TRBV13 and TRBJ1-1; D gene unclear. CDR1 is PRHDT, CDR2 FYEKMQ, per germline (reference sequence). The CDR3 sequence is 15 residues long. V lost 5 bases and J 3 bases, leaving 16 bases between the germline ends. The CDR3 DNA follows: TGTGCCAGCAGCCCAGCGGGCGATGGGGACACTGAAGCTTTCTTT. This gives the protein CASSPAGDGDTEAFF.

The gene calls are TRBV7-9 and TRBJ2-7, with no clear D. V lost 0 bases and J lost 3, with 9 bases in between. Germline assignment: CDR1 SEHNR and CDR2 FQNEAQ (reference sequence). The CDR3 length is 14 residues. DNA of the CDR3: TGTGCCAGCAGCTTAGCTTTCGGCGGCTACGAGCAGTACTTC. Encoded protein: CASSLAFGGYEQYF.

The V gene is TRBV6-5, the J gene TRBJ1-2, with TRBD1 as a possible D gene (5 bases). With 8 bases removed from V and 3 bases from J, the gap between germline ends came to 16 bases. The CDR3 is 14 residues long. Germline V lookup: CDR1 MNHEY, CDR2 SVGAGI. Here the CDR3 reads CASAEFRGYYGYTF. CDR3 DNA: TGTGCCAGCGCTGAGTTTAGGGGTTACTATGGCTACACCTTC.

J is TRBJ1-3 and V is TRBV19; D not resolved. Germline-derived CDR1 and CDR2 are LNHDA and SQIVND (reference sequence). The CDR3 contains 11 residues. V dropped 6 bases and J dropped 3 bases, with 3 bases sitting between them. CDR3 protein: CASSHGNTIYF. The CDR3 DNA reads TGTGCCAGTAGCCATGGAAACACCATATATTTT.

The chain employs TRBV5-1 and TRBJ2-7, with D maybe TRBD2 (6 bases). The V gene's germline CDR1 is SGHRS and CDR2 YFSETQ. This CDR3 has 15 residues. V dropped 4 bases and J dropped 2 bases, with 16 bases sitting between them. The CDR3 coding sequence is TGCGCCAGCAGCCAACGGGCTAGCGTGACCTACGAGCAGTACTTC. It codes for CASSQRASVTYEQYF. Full variable domain (rest looked up from reference TRBV5-1 and TRBJ2-7): KAGVTQTPRYLIKTRGQQVTLSCSPISGHRSVSWYQQTPGQGLQFLFEYFSETQRNKGNFPGRFSGRQFSNSRSEMNVSTLELGDSALYLCASSQRASVTYEQYFGPGTRLTVT.

As regards this clone: Germline is not matched at one junction end, which may reflect a read error. The chain uses TRBV7-9 and TRBJ2-7, with 8 bases matching TRBD1. The CDR3 spans 15 residues. In germline, CDR1 is SEHNR, CDR2 FQNEAQ (reference sequence). This CDR3 reads CSSSSGRDRQYEQYF. Here the CDR3 DNA reads TGTTCCAGCAGCTCGGGAAGGGACAGGCAGTACGAGCAGTACTTC.

V and J are TRBV7-6 and TRBJ2-5; D might be TRBD2 (5 bases). The V gene's germline CDR1 is SGHVS and CDR2 FNYEAQ. Trimming left V 2 bases short and J 5 bases short, with 12 bases between. This CDR3 spans 14 amino acids. Written as DNA, the CDR3 is TGTGCCAGCAGCTTATTTCTTTCGGGGGAGACCCAGTACTTC. It is translated as CASSLFLSGETQYF.

V gene TRBV2 combines with J gene TRBJ2-7; 9 bases agree with TRBD1. Looked up from germline, CDR1 is SNHLY and CDR2 is FYNNEI. The V and J ends lost 6 bases and 0 bases, in that order; junction bases with no gene match: 6. This CDR3 is 15 amino acids long. The CDR3 coding sequence is TGTGCCAGCAGGGTATCGGGACAGGGCTCCTACGAGCAGTACTTC. Protein: CASRVSGQGSYEQYF.

The chain uses TRBV5-1 and TRBJ2-3; TRBD1 matches at 7 bases. Germline V lookup: CDR1 SGHRS, CDR2 YFSETQ. V lost 4 bases to trimming and J lost 3 bases; unmatched junction nucleotides: 8. CDR3 length: 15 residues. CDR3 amino acids: CASSLGTVRTDTQYF. The CDR3 DNA is TGCGCCAGCAGCCTGGGGACAGTTAGAACAGATACGCAGTATTTT.

This chain joins TRBV4-1 and TRBJ2-1; 9 bases fit TRBD2. The V and J ends lost 0 bases and 0 bases, in that order; junction bases with no gene match: 9. This CDR3 has 19 residues. The germline CDR1 and CDR2 sequences are MGHRA and YSYEKL. The CDR3 nucleotides are TGCGCCAGCAGCCAAGAGCAGAGACTAGCGGTACACTCCTACAATGAGCAGTTCTTC. As protein: CASSQEQRLAVHSYNEQFF.